The 3 T cell receptor beta chains listed next were all sequenced from one sample in a study of blood T cells in healthy people across ages. It was with a sample-barcoded 5' primer and a J-beta primer mix that a second PCR of roughly 7 to 12 cycles was run. TCRdb processed the 5' RACE reads anew with MiXCR; each CDR3 protein has one entry. Of about 1 million distinct CDR3 sequences in the sample, less than 50% were seen once. Sequenced: blood. The receptors here all came from a woman aged 60-70 years in good health.

The V and J genes are TRBV7-9 and TRBJ1-1; TRBD1 matches at 8 bases. Unmatched junction bases numbered 11, after V lost 1 base and J lost 1 base. Germline values: CDR1 SEHNR, CDR2 FQNEAQ (reference sequence). This CDR3 contains 18 residues. CDR3 nucleotide sequence: TGTGCCAGCAGCTTAGTTGCAGGGGGCGCCCCTGGGAACACTGAAGCTTTCTTT. Translation gives CASSLVAGGAPGNTEAFF.

This rearrangement joins TRBV27 to TRBJ2-4; weak D call: TRBD1 (6 bases). Gene TRBJ2-7 matches the end of the DNA better, so the J call may be wrong. This CDR3 has 11 residues. From germline, CDR1 is MNHEY and CDR2 SMNVEV (reference sequence). CDR3 region: CASQGGSEQYF. For the CDR3, the DNA is TGTGCCAGCCAAGGGGGTAGCGAGCAGTACTTC.

Concerning this clonotype: This clone may be a read error of a much larger clone one base away. The V and J genes are TRBV9 and TRBJ2-1; D is undetermined. CDR3 size: 15 residues. The germline V gene has CDR1 SGDLS and CDR2 YYNGEE. The CDR3 protein is CACSVRPHKLNEQFF. CDR3 DNA sequence: TGTGCCTGCAGCGTACGCCCCCATAAACTTAATGAGCAGTTCTTC.